This is a list of T cell receptor beta chains from one sample in a study of cytomegalovirus exposure and HLA in healthy donors. The data were produced by immunoSEQ multiplex PCR, yet TCRdb's version contains in-frame clones alone and is incomplete. The sample carries 45,000 to 70,000 clones, approximately 95% recorded once. Material: PBMCs. The receptors were gathered from a woman in her late teens or twenties in good health and CMV-seronegative. CDR3s leave out the opening cysteine and the closing phenylalanine or tryptophan. The order of the fields is D gene, V gene, J gene, CDR3 protein. The D gene is left open where the match is weak.

TRBD2	TRBV5-4	TRBJ2-5	ASSFRRETRQETQY
-	TRBV5-3	TRBJ1-3	ARSLAGEGSGNTIY
-	TRBV6-1	TRBJ2-3	ASSEGVATDTQY
TRBD1	TRBV10-3	TRBJ1-1	AISESGQGTEAF
-	TRBV5-4	TRBJ2-3	ASRQGGGPDTQY
-	TRBV7-2	TRBJ1-2	ASSLRDYGYT
-	TRBV9	TRBJ2-2	ASRGSGELF
TRBD1	TRBV6-4	TRBJ1-6	ASSDSTGGSPLH
-	TRBV6-5	TRBJ2-5	ASSYSMLVGTQY
TRBD1	TRBV30	TRBJ1-2	AWSPYDRASGYT
TRBD1	TRBV18	TRBJ2-3	ASSPGTGKGSTQY
-	TRBV19	TRBJ2-5	ASSPGQQETQY
TRBD2	TRBV4-2	TRBJ2-5	ASSRTSGGAVSGTQY
TRBD1	TRBV7-9	TRBJ1-4	ASSSTGLKLF
-	TRBV27	TRBJ1-4	ASSPSRGAYEKLF
-	TRBV7-2	TRBJ2-3	ASSSQLSGTDTQY
-	TRBV27	TRBJ1-1	ASSFGQNTEAF
-	TRBV5-1	TRBJ1-1	ASRGVGLNTEAF
TRBD2	TRBV9	TRBJ2-2	ASSVGGTRGTGELF
-	TRBV2	TRBJ1-1	ASSAGRGSPEAF
-	TRBV6-6	TRBJ1-3	ASSSTATGNTIY
-	TRBV5-1	TRBJ2-5	ASSSHLGGGQETQY
-	TRBV10-3	TRBJ1-1	AISDPPTRKAF
-	TRBV6-5	TRBJ2-3	ASSTGSSTDTQY
-	TRBV10-3	TRBJ2-1	AIRSGAAYNEQF
TRBD1	TRBV5-6	TRBJ1-2	ASSTRQGRGYT
-	TRBV7-9	TRBJ2-2	ASRRAGELF
-	TRBV19	TRBJ2-2	ASTTLGGANTGELF